The 6 T cell receptor beta chains in this list originate from one sample, sequenced in a study of CD8+ T cells in alopecia areata. After isolation, RNA underwent reverse transcription to generate cDNA as the sequencing template. TCRdb's copy holds only in-frame clones and misses some; the assay was immunoSEQ multiplex PCR. Here the sample spans under 300,000 clones, approximately 61% being singletons. Sequencing was performed on CD4+ T cells sorted from blood, taken at week 0. The origin of the receptors is a human donor with alopecia areata.

The chain combines TRBV30 with TRBJ2-6; D remains ambiguous. The CDR3 totals 13 residues. Trimming pared 5 bases from V and 2 bases from J, leaving 7 bases between. CDR1 is GTSNPN, CDR2 SVGIG, per germline (reference sequence). The CDR3 DNA is TGTGCCTGGGGACGGCCTGGGGCCAACGTCCTGACTTTC. This gives the protein CAWGRPGANVLTF.

This clone appeared a few times. The chain employs TRBV20-1 and TRBJ2-7; no reliable D call. The CDR3 covers 11 residues. CDR1 and CDR2 (germline): DFQATT, SNEGSKA (reference sequence). Deletions cut 1 base from V and 5 bases from J, with 6 bases between. In nucleotides, the CDR3 is TGCAGTGCTAGAGTGCTGGACGAGCAGTACTTC. As protein: CSARVLDEQYF.

The sample holds a few counts of this clone. CDR3 sequence reads: CSAVTGTYEQYF. The CDR3 coding sequence is TGCAGCGCCGTGACAGGTACCTACGAGCAGTACTTC. The chain carries TRBV29-1 and TRBJ2-7, with D possibly being TRBD1 (6 bases). Trimming took 7 bases from V and 2 from J, leaving 12 bases between them. The CDR3 sequence is 12 residues long. Germline V lookup: CDR1 SQVTM, CDR2 ANQGSEA.

This chain links TRBV29-1 with TRBJ2-3; TRBD1 is a possible D gene (5 bases). The CDR3 runs to 15 residues. Germline CDR1 and CDR2: SQVTM and ANQGSEA. V lost 2 bases, J lost 0 bases, and 12 bases lay in between. CDR3 loop: CSVENPQGSTDTQYF. The CDR3, as DNA: TGCAGCGTTGAAAACCCTCAGGGCAGCACAGATACGCAGTATTTT.

The J gene is TRBJ2-3, the V gene TRBV29-1; D is ambiguous. In germline, CDR1 is SQVTM, CDR2 ANQGSEA. Trimming stripped 4 bases from V and 6 bases from J, with 11 bases between. The CDR3 extends over 12 amino acids. CDR3 sequence: CSVVWILDTQYF. The CDR3, as DNA: TGCAGCGTTGTTTGGATTCTCGATACGCAGTATTTT.

This chain links TRBV30 with TRBJ1-4; unclear D gene. Trimming took off 3 bases at V and 4 bases at J, with 6 bases between the two ends. The germline CDR1 and CDR2 sequences are GTSNPN and SVGIG (reference sequence). The CDR3 totals 12 residues. The CDR3 DNA is TGTGCCTGGAGCGGAGATAATGAAAAACTGTTTTTT. It yields the protein CAWSGDNEKLFF.